This T cell receptor (delta chain) was found in a study of gamma-delta chains in newborns, infants, children. Across the whole study: Innate gammadelta T cells reportedly expand polyclonally right after birth, driven by microbial exposure, per the title.

TCRdb used CATT to re-call clones from the reads. The table lists fewer than 4,500 delta-chain clones, 1.5% to 2% of them singletons. This clone qualifies as medium-sized (0.01 to 0.1%). Other DNA variants within this sample encode the same CDR3. Trimming cost V 1 base and J 0 bases; bases outside gene matches: 0. Germline V lookup: CDR1 GEAIGNYY, CDR2 EKD. This CDR3 has 17 residues. The TCR originated in a child who was a newborn, infant or young child, either healthy, febrile or measles-vaccinated (not recorded which). The sample comprised blood. The chain employs TRDV2 and TRDJ3, with 9 bases fitting TRDD3. The chain's CDR3 is CACDTGGYSWDTRQMFF. The CDR3 DNA is TGTGCCTGTGACACTGGGGGATACTCCTGGGACACCCGACAGATGTTTTTC.